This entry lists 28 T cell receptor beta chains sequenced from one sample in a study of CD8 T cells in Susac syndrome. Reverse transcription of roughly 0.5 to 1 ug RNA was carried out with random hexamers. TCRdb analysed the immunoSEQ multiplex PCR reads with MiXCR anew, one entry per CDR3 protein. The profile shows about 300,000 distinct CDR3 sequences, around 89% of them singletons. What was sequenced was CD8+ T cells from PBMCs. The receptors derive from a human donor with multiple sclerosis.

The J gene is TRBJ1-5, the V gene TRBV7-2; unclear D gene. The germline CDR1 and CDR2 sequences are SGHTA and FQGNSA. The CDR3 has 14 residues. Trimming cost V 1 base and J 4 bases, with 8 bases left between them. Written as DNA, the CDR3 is TGTGCCAGCAGCTTAGGGGGAATAAATCAGCCCCAGCATTTT. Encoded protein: CASSLGGINQPQHF. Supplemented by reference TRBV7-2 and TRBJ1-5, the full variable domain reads GAGVSQSPSNKVTEKGKDVELRCDPISGHTALYWYRQSLGQGLEFLIYFQGNSAPDKSGLPSDRFSAERTGGSVSTLTIQRTQQEDSAVYLCASSLGGINQPQHFGDGTRLSIL.

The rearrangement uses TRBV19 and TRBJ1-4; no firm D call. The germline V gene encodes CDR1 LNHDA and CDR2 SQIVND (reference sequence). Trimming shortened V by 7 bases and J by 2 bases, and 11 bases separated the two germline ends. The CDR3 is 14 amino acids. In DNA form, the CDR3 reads TGTGCCAGTACCCCTCTTGGGACTAATGAAAAACTGTTTTTT. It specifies CASTPLGTNEKLFF.

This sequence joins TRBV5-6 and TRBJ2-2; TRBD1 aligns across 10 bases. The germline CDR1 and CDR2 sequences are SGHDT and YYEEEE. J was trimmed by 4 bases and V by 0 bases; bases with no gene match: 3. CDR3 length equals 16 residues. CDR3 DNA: TGTGCCAGCAGCTTGGGGGACAGGGGTAGCACCGGGGAGCTGTTTTTT. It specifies CASSLGDRGSTGELFF.

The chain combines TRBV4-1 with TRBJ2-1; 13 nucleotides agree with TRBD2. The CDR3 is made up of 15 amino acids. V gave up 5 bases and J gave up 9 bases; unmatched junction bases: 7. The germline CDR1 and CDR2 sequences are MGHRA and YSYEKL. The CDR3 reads CASSAGLAGVTEQFF. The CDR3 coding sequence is TGCGCCAGCAGCGCCGGACTAGCGGGAGTTACTGAGCAGTTCTTC.

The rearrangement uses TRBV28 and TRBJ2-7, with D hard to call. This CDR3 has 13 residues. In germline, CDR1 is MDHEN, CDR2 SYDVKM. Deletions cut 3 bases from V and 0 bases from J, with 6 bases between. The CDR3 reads CASSLSYSYEQYF. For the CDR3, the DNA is TGTGCCAGCAGTTTGAGCTACTCCTACGAGCAGTACTTC.

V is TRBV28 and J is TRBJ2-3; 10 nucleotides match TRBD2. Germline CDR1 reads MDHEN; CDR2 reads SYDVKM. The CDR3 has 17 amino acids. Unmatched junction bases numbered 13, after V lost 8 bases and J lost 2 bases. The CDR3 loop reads CASASLELAGVTDTQYF. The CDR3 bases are TGTGCCAGCGCTAGTTTAGAGCTAGCGGGGGTCACAGATACGCAGTATTTT.

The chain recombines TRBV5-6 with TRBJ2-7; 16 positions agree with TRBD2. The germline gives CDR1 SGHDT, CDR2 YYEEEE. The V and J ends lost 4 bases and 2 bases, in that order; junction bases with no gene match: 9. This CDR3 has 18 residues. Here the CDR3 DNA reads TGTGCCAGCAGCGGGACGGGACTAGCGGGAGGGCCTCCCTACGAGCAGTACTTC. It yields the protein CASSGTGLAGGPPYEQYF.

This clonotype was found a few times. CDR3: CASKGQGARIYGYTF. The CDR3 DNA reads TGTGCCAGCAAAGGACAGGGGGCTCGGATCTATGGCTACACCTTC. V and J are TRBV6-2 or TRBV6-3 and TRBJ1-2, with 11 bases that match TRBD1. The ends lost 7 bases at V and 4 bases at J; junction bases unmatched: 8. The CDR3 consists of 15 residues. From germline, CDR1 is MNHEY and CDR2 SVGEGT.

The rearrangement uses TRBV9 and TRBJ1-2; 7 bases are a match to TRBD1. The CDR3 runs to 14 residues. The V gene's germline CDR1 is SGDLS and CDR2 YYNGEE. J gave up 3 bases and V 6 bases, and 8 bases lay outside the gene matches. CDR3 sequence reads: CASTPAGTDYGYTF. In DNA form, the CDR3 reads TGTGCCAGCACCCCAGCCGGGACAGACTATGGCTACACCTTC.

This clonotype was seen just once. The CDR3 DNA reads TGCGCCAGCAGCTTGGAAGTGAGGGAAGATACGCAGTATTTT. Translation gives CASSLEVREDTQYF. The J gene is TRBJ2-3, the V gene TRBV5-1; TRBD2 is a possible D gene (5 bases). The germline V gene encodes CDR1 SGHRS and CDR2 YFSETQ. CDR3 length: 14 residues. Trimming stripped 0 bases from V and 5 bases from J, with 10 bases between.

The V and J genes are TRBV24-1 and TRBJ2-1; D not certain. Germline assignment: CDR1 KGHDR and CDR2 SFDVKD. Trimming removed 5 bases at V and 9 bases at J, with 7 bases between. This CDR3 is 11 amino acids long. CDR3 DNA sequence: TGTGCCACCAGTGCGTGGGGTGAGCAGTTCTTC. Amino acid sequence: CATSAWGEQFF.

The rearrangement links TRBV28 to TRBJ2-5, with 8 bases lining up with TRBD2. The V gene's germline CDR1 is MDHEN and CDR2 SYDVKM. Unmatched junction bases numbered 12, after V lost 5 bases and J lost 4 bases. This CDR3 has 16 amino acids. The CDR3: CASSPLREGGRETQYF. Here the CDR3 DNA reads TGTGCCAGCAGTCCCCTCCGGGAGGGCGGGAGAGAGACCCAGTACTTC. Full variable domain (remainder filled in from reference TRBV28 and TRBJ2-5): DVKVTQSSRYLVKRTGEKVFLECVQDMDHENMFWYRQDPGLGLRLIYFSYDVKMKEKGDIPEGYSVSREKKERFSLILESASTNQTSMYLCASSPLREGGRETQYFGPGTRLLVL.

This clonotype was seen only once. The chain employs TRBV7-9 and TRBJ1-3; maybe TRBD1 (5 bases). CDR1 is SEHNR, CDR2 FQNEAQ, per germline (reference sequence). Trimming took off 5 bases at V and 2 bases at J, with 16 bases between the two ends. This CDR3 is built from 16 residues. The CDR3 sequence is CASSPRATEPGNTIYF. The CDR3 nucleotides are TGTGCCAGCAGCCCCCGAGCGACAGAGCCTGGAAACACCATATATTTT.

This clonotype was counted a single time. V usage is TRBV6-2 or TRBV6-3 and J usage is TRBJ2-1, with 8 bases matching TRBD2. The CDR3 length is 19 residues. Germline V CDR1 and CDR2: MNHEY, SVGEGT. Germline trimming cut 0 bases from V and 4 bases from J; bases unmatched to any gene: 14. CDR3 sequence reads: CASSYSTQLLAEIYNEQFF. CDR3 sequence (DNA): TGTGCCAGCAGTTACTCGACACAGCTACTAGCGGAGATTTACAATGAGCAGTTCTTC.

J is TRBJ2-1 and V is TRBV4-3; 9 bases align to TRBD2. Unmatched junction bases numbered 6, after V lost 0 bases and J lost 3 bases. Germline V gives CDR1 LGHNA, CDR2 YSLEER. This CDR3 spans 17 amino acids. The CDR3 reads CASSQEGSGGYYNEQFF. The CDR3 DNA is TGCGCCAGCAGCCAAGAAGGGAGCGGGGGGTACTACAATGAGCAGTTCTTC.

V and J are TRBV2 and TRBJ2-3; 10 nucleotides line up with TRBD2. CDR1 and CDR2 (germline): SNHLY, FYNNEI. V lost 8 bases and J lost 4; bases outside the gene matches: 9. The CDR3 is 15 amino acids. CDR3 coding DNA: TGTGCCAGCGGCGGGCTAGCGGGGGCAGCAGATACGCAGTATTTT. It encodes CASGGLAGAADTQYF.

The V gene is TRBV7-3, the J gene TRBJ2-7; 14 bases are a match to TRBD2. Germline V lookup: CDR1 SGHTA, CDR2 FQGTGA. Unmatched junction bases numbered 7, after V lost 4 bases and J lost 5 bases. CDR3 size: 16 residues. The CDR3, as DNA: TGTGCCAGCAGCTCAGGACTAGCGGGGGGTCTAGACGAGCAGTACTTC. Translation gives CASSSGLAGGLDEQYF.

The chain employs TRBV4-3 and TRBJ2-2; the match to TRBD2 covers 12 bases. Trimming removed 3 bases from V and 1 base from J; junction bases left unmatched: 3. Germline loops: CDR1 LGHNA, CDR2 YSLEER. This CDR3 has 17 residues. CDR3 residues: CASSHLGLAGNTGELFF. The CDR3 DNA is TGCGCCAGCAGCCATTTGGGACTAGCGGGGAACACCGGGGAGCTGTTTTTT.

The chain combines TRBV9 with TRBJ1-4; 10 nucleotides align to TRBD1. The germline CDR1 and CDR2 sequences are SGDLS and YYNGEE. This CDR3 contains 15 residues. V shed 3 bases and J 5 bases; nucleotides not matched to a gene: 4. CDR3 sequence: CASSGGTGENEKLFF. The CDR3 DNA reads TGTGCCAGCAGCGGTGGGACAGGGGAGAATGAAAAACTGTTTTTT.

DNA for the CDR3: TGTGCCAGCATCCGGGCCTGGGGTACAGATACGCAGTATTTT. This gives the protein CASIRAWGTDTQYF. The J gene is TRBJ2-3, the V gene TRBV27; no clear D. Germline V lookup: CDR1 MNHEY, CDR2 SMNVEV (reference sequence). V was clipped by 7 bases and J by 3 bases, with 14 bases between them. The CDR3 extends over 14 amino acids.

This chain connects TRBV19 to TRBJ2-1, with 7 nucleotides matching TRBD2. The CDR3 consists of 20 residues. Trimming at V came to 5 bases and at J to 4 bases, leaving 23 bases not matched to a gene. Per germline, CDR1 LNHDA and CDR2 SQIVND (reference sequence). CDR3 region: CASSLEGREFFTTVYNEQFF. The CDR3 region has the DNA TGTGCCAGTAGTCTTGAGGGGAGGGAATTCTTTACGACAGTATACAATGAGCAGTTCTTC.

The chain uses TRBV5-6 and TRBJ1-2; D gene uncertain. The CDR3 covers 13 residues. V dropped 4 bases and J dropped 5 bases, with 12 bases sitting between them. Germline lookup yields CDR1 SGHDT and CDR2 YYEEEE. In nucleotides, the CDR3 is TGTGCCAGCAGCCGTATAAACGTTTATGGCTACACCTTC. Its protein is CASSRINVYGYTF.

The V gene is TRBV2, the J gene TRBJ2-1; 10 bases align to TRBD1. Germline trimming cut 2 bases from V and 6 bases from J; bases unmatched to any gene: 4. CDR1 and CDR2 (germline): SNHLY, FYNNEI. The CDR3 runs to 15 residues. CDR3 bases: TGTGCCAGCAGTGAAATGAGGACAGGGGGCAATGAGCAGTTCTTC. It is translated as CASSEMRTGGNEQFF.

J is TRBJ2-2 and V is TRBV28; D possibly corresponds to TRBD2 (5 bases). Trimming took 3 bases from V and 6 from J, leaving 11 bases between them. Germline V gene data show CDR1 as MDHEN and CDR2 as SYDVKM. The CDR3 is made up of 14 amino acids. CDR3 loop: CASSLEVLPGELFF. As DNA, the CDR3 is TGTGCCAGCAGTTTGGAGGTTTTGCCCGGGGAGCTGTTTTTT.

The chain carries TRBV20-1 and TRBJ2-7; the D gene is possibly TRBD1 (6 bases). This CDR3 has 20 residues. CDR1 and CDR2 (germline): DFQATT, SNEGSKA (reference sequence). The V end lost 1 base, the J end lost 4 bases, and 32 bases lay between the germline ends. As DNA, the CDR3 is TGCAGTGCTAGAGGGGGACGAGGTGAACCCCCAGGACAGCTCCCTTACGAGCAGTACTTC. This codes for CSARGGRGEPPGQLPYEQYF.

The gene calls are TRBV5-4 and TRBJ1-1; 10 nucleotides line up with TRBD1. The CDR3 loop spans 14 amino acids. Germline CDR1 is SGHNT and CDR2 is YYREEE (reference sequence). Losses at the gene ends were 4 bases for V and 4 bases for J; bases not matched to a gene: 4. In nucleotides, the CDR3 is TGTGCCAGCAGCAGGGACAGGGGAGGCACTGAAGCTTTCTTT. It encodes CASSRDRGGTEAFF.

CDR3 sequence (DNA): TGTGCCAGTTCAGGGATTGCCTACGAGCAGTACTTC. Protein product: CASSGIAYEQYF. The chain links TRBV5-5 to TRBJ2-7, with D maybe TRBD1 (5 bases). This CDR3 is built from 12 residues. V lost 8 bases, J lost 2 bases, and 11 bases lay in between. The germline CDR1 and CDR2 sequences are SGHKS and YYEKEE (reference sequence).

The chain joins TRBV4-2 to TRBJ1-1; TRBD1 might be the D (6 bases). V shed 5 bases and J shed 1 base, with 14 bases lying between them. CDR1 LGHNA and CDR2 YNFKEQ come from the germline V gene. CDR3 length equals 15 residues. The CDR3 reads CASSSPTGTNTEAFF. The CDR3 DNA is TGTGCCAGCAGCTCCCCGACAGGTACGAACACTGAAGCTTTCTTT.